The 26 T cell receptor beta chains listed next were all sequenced from one sample in a study of cytomegalovirus exposure and HLA in healthy donors. Primers: 60 Vbeta forward and 13 Jbeta reverse. Sequencing was performed with immunoSEQ multiplex PCR; in TCRdb, only in-frame clones are kept and a portion is missing. The sample has about 100,000 clones, 74% seen once. Sequencing used PBMCs. The receptors derive from a woman in her thirties or forties in good health and CMV-seropositive.

This clone was picked up one time. The chain couples TRBV2 to TRBJ2-5, with 14 bases aligning to TRBD2. This CDR3 is 15 amino acids long. Germline CDR1 reads SNHLY; CDR2 reads FYNNEI. V lost 5 bases, J lost 5 bases, and 4 bases stayed unmatched. CDR3 coding DNA: TGTGCCAGCAGTAAGGGACTAGCGGGGGCCGAGACCCAGTACTTC. Translated: CASSKGLAGAETQYF.

The rearrangement uses TRBV2 and TRBJ2-5; D uncertain. Per the germline V gene, CDR1 is SNHLY and CDR2 is FYNNEI. The CDR3 has 14 residues. Trimming left V 6 bases short and J 5 bases short, with 16 bases between. The CDR3 loop reads CASSGPSRKETQYF. DNA of the CDR3: TGTGCCAGCAGCGGCCCTTCTAGAAAGGAGACCCAGTACTTC.

The V and J genes are TRBV5-1 and TRBJ2-2; D is possibly TRBD2 (6 bases). The germline V gene encodes CDR1 SGHRS and CDR2 YFSETQ. This CDR3 has 14 residues. V lost 4 bases and J lost 6, with 13 bases in between. The CDR3 bases are TGCGCCAGCAGCCGGGATGGGGAGGCCGGGGAGCTGTTTTTT. Its protein is CASSRDGEAGELFF.

This clone occurred once. CDR3 residues: CASSLSRGNQPQHF. The CDR3 region has the DNA TGTGCCAGCAGTTTAAGTCGGGGGAATCAGCCCCAGCATTTT. The chain is built from TRBV27 and TRBJ1-5; a possible D gene is TRBD1 (5 bases). The CDR3 totals 14 residues. Trimming left V 2 bases short and J 4 bases short, with 9 bases between. The germline V gene has CDR1 MNHEY and CDR2 SMNVEV (reference sequence).

The genes are TRBV19 and TRBJ1-5, with a weak D call TRBD1 (5 bases). The V and J ends lost 4 bases and 6 bases respectively, with 22 bases between them. The germline V gene encodes CDR1 LNHDA and CDR2 SQIVND (reference sequence). The CDR3 consists of 17 residues. CDR3 protein: CASSTESNRFLRQPQHF. In nucleotides, the CDR3 is TGTGCCAGTAGTACCGAATCCAACAGGTTCTTGCGTCAGCCCCAGCATTTT.

V gene TRBV2 combines with J gene TRBJ1-5, with D uncertain. The CDR3 has 13 amino acids. V lost 1 base and J 6 bases, leaving 7 bases between the germline ends. Germline V gene data show CDR1 as SNHLY and CDR2 as FYNNEI. The CDR3 loop is CASSEGLRQPQHF. The CDR3 DNA reads as TGTGCCAGCAGTGAAGGGCTCCGTCAGCCCCAGCATTTT.

V is TRBV7-2 and J is TRBJ1-3, with 10 bases fitting TRBD1. Losses at the gene ends were 2 bases for V and 8 bases for J; bases not matched to a gene: 3. CDR3 length: 14 amino acids. Germline loops: CDR1 SGHTA, CDR2 FQGNSA. The CDR3: CASSLPGQGHTIYF. Written as DNA, the CDR3 is TGTGCCAGCAGCTTACCGGGACAGGGGCACACCATATATTTT.

This rearrangement joins TRBV6-1 to TRBJ2-3, with 8 nucleotides matching TRBD2. Germline CDR1 MNHNS, CDR2 SASEGT. The CDR3 sequence is 13 residues long. J gave up 1 base and V 7 bases, and 1 base lay outside the gene matches. CDR3 loop: CASMTSGTDTQYF. The CDR3 nucleotides are TGTGCCAGCATGACTAGCGGCACAGATACGCAGTATTTT.

The genes are TRBV6-1 and TRBJ2-1, with 12 bases matching TRBD2. This CDR3 region has 15 residues. V shed 6 bases, J shed 7 bases, and the junction held 7 bases outside the gene matches. Germline values: CDR1 MNHNS, CDR2 SASEGT. CDR3 sequence reads: CASRTGLAGINEQFF. The CDR3 DNA is TGTGCCAGCAGGACCGGACTAGCGGGAATAAATGAGCAGTTCTTC.

This sequence joins TRBV30 and TRBJ2-7; a weak D match, TRBD2 (6 bases). Per germline, CDR1 GTSNPN and CDR2 SVGIG (reference sequence). The V and J ends lost 0 bases and 5 bases respectively, with 14 bases between them. CDR3 length: 14 residues. CDR3 protein: CAWSVGGALDEQYF. The CDR3 nucleotides are TGTGCCTGGAGTGTGGGGGGAGCGCTTGACGAGCAGTACTTC.

V is TRBV29-1 and J is TRBJ1-2; weak D call: TRBD1 (5 bases). CDR1 is SQVTM, CDR2 ANQGSEA, per germline. V shed 4 bases and J shed 7 bases, with 19 bases lying between them. CDR3 size: 14 residues. The CDR3 DNA follows: TGCAGCGTTGGAACCTCCAGGGCCGGCGGTGGCTACACCTTC. Translated, it gives CSVGTSRAGGGYTF. Using reference TRBV29-1 and TRBJ1-2 for the parts outside the CDR3, the full variable domain is SAVISQKPSRDICQRGTSLTIQCQVDSQVTMMFWYRQQPGQSLTLIATANQGSEATYESGFVIDKFPISRPNLTFSTLTVSNMSPEDSSIYLCSVGTSRAGGGYTFGSGTRLTVV.

The chain uses TRBV4-3 and TRBJ2-4, with D uncertain. Germline-derived CDR1 and CDR2 are LGHNA and YSLEER. Trimming took 6 bases from V and 6 from J, leaving 18 bases between them. The CDR3 extends over 15 amino acids. The CDR3: CASSEASASRNIQYF. DNA of the CDR3: TGCGCCAGCAGTGAGGCGAGCGCGAGTAGAAACATTCAGTACTTC.

V and J are TRBV9 and TRBJ1-4; D uncertain. The CDR3 has 17 amino acids. Deletions cut 4 bases from V and 1 base from J, with 17 bases between. The germline gives CDR1 SGDLS, CDR2 YYNGEE. The CDR3 region has the DNA TGTGCCAGCAGCTTGGGCGTCGTCGGGATAACTAATGAAAAACTGTTTTTT. It codes for CASSLGVVGITNEKLFF.

This chain uses TRBV5-1 with TRBJ1-6; D call uncertain. The CDR3 is made up of 13 amino acids. The V and J ends lost 3 bases and 7 bases respectively, with 8 bases between them. CDR1 and CDR2 (germline): SGHRS, YFSETQ. CDR3 residues: CASSSERNSPLHF. For the CDR3, the DNA is TGCGCCAGCAGCTCCGAACGGAATTCACCCCTCCACTTT.

V gene TRBV7-9 combines with J gene TRBJ1-6; D gene uncertain. This CDR3 is built from 12 residues. Trimming removed 8 bases from V and 7 bases from J, with 9 bases in between. Per the germline V gene, CDR1 is SEHNR and CDR2 is FQNEAQ (reference sequence). CDR3 sequence reads: CASGETNSPLHF. The CDR3, as DNA: TGTGCCAGCGGCGAGACAAATTCACCCCTCCACTTT.

V gene TRBV4-2 combines with J gene TRBJ2-1; 11 nucleotides line up with TRBD2. This CDR3 spans 16 amino acids. Trimming at V came to 3 bases and at J to 6 bases, leaving 7 bases not matched to a gene. CDR1 is LGHNA, CDR2 YNFKEQ, per germline. CDR3 in DNA: TGTGCCAGCAGCCAGGCGTGGACTAGCGGGTTCAATGAGCAGTTCTTC. It translates to CASSQAWTSGFNEQFF.

The chain recombines TRBV7-3 with TRBJ1-2, with 9 bases that match TRBD1. With 4 bases clipped from V and 4 bases from J, the junction kept 4 bases outside the gene matches. Germline loops: CDR1 SGHTA, CDR2 FQGTGA. This CDR3 is 14 amino acids long. CDR3 region: CASSSGQGSYGYTF. The DNA for the CDR3 is TGTGCCAGCAGCTCCGGACAGGGGAGCTATGGCTACACCTTC.

The J gene is TRBJ1-5, the V gene TRBV30, with D possibly being TRBD1 (5 bases). V was shortened by 1 base and J by 3 bases, with 19 bases between the two germline ends. The CDR3 extends over 17 amino acids. CDR1 and CDR2 (germline): GTSNPN, SVGIG (reference sequence). This CDR3 reads CAWSAGTEVFVNQPQHF. CDR3 sequence (DNA): TGTGCCTGGAGTGCAGGGACTGAGGTTTTTGTCAATCAGCCCCAGCATTTT.

This chain connects TRBV2 to TRBJ1-5; no clear D gene. V was trimmed by 7 bases and J by 0 bases, leaving 10 bases between them. CDR3 length: 14 residues. Per the germline V gene, CDR1 is SNHLY and CDR2 is FYNNEI. The CDR3, as DNA: TGTGCCAGCAAACGGGATAATAGCAATCAGCCCCAGCATTTT. It is translated as CASKRDNSNQPQHF.

The chain carries TRBV25-1 and TRBJ2-7; maybe TRBD2 (5 bases). V was cut by 3 bases and J by 2 bases, with 5 bases left in between. CDR1 and CDR2 (germline): MGHDK, SYGVNS. This CDR3 is 12 amino acids long. In nucleotides, the CDR3 is TGTGCCAGCAGTGAGGGAGCCTACGAGCAGTACTTC. This encodes CASSEGAYEQYF.

This clone occurred a few times. The sample contains more than one DNA sequence encoding this CDR3. This chain joins TRBV4-2 and TRBJ1-6, with TRBD1 identical over 7 bases. This CDR3 is built from 20 residues. The junction had 15 bases not matched to a gene; V was cut back by 4 bases and J by 0 bases. Per the germline V gene, CDR1 is LGHNA and CDR2 is YNFKEQ. CDR3 protein: CASSLQPGGTTSSYNSPLHF. CDR3 DNA sequence: TGTGCCAGCAGCCTTCAGCCAGGGGGAACCACTAGCTCCTATAATTCACCCCTCCACTTT.

J is TRBJ1-1 and V is TRBV27, with 8 nucleotides matching TRBD1. Germline V gene lookup returns CDR1 MNHEY and CDR2 SMNVEV (reference sequence). Trimming took 3 bases from V and 5 from J; bases not matched to a gene: 8. The CDR3 has 15 amino acids. CDR3 sequence (DNA): TGTGCCAGCAGTTTCTTGCAGGGGGCTGGTACTGAAGCTTTCTTT. Amino acid sequence: CASSFLQGAGTEAFF.

V gene TRBV5-1 combines with J gene TRBJ2-3; TRBD1 agrees at 8 bases. From germline, CDR1 is SGHRS and CDR2 YFSETQ. The CDR3 runs 18 residues. J lost 4 bases, V lost 1 base, and 14 bases had no gene match. The CDR3 DNA reads as TGCGCCAGCAGCTTGTGGGGGGTTGGACAGGGTGGAGCAGATACGCAGTATTTT. This translates into CASSLWGVGQGGADTQYF.

The J gene is TRBJ2-7, the V gene TRBV7-2, with 7 bases fitting TRBD1. CDR1 is SGHTA, CDR2 FQGNSA, per germline. This CDR3 has 14 amino acids. The trim removed 5 bases at V and 4 bases at J, leaving 8 bases unmatched. The CDR3 bases are TGTGCCAGCAGCCTAATGGGCAGGGGGTACGAGCAGTACTTC. Encoded protein: CASSLMGRGYEQYF.

The rearrangement joins TRBV7-8 to TRBJ1-5, with D possibly TRBD1 on 5 matching bases. V lost 2 bases to trimming and J lost 0 bases, with 8 bases between them. Germline CDR1 and CDR2: SGHVS and FQNEAQ. The CDR3 is 15 amino acids. The CDR3 DNA is TGTGCCAGCAGCTTAAGGGACTATAGCAATCAGCCCCAGCATTTT. This sequence encodes CASSLRDYSNQPQHF.

The rearrangement links TRBV6-1 to TRBJ2-3; D is perhaps TRBD2 (7 bases). The CDR3 is 15 amino acids. Per the germline V gene, CDR1 is MNHNS and CDR2 is SASEGT. The germline V and J ends were trimmed by 8 bases and 4 bases, with 19 bases remaining between them. The CDR3 sequence is CASVDRYGGPDTQYF. In nucleotides, the CDR3 is TGTGCCAGCGTTGACCGATACGGGGGGCCAGATACGCAGTATTTT.